This TCR beta chain was captured in a study of blood T cells in healthy people across ages. Whole-study results and caveats: Unsorted PBMCs prevented conclusive naive versus antigen-experienced comparison. Long-lived donors had more naive CD4+ cells and higher diversity than aged donors. Percentage of naive T cells showed a strong correlation with TCR beta diversity. CMV status of donors was unknown, possibly confounding expanded clonotype changes.

With regard to this clonotype: Its target is unknown.

V was clipped by 5 bases and J by 5 bases, with 15 bases between them. CDR1 SGHNT and CDR2 YENEEA come from the germline V gene. This CDR3 has 14 residues. A second 7 to 11 cycle PCR used barcoded and J-beta primers. TCRdb re-called the 5' RACE reads through MiXCR, storing one row per CDR3 protein. Of 1,800,000 or so distinct CDR3 sequences listed, about two fifths are singletons. This chain joins TRBV11-3 and TRBJ2-5; D is unresolved. The sample consisted of blood. The sequence came from a human donor in good health. The CDR3 is CASSVGQPGETQYF. The CDR3 DNA sequence: TGTGCCAGCAGCGTCGGCCAACCTGGGGAGACCCAGTACTTC.